The clone carrying this TCR beta chain was counted a few times. These data come from a study of shared clonotypes between healthy human individuals. The method was immunoSEQ multiplex PCR; TCRdb's version includes in-frame clones alone and lacks a portion of them. The sample records some 2,500,000 clones, 80% to 95% being singletons. Unmatched junction bases numbered 4, after V lost 1 base and J lost 5 bases. Germline values: CDR1 GTSNPN, CDR2 SVGIG (reference sequence). This CDR3 comprises 14 residues. The chain has TRBV30 and TRBJ2-2; 7 bases map to TRBD2. The sequence came from a man aged 18 to 35 in good health. Some clones in this sample may be carry-over from other donors' samples. Sequencing was carried out using naive CD4+ T cells from PBMCs. The subset was: CD45RA+ positively selected. CDR3 amino acids: CAWSAGRWTGELFF. The CDR3 DNA follows: TGTGCCTGGAGTGCCGGGAGGTGGACCGGGGAGCTGTTTTTT.